This TCR beta chain was retrieved from a study of cytomegalovirus exposure and HLA in healthy donors. Study-level points and caveats: It was approximately 150 TCR beta chains that were listed as cytomegalovirus-associated. Exclusion as indistinguishable affected some V segments, including TRBV6-2 and TRBV6-3. HLA restriction was apparent for most CMV-associated TCR beta chains in a later analysis. About 87% or about 30% of the time was how often most TCR beta V segments were productive, according to an earlier analysis.

Both 60 Vbeta primers and 13 Jbeta primers went into the PCR. Method: immunoSEQ multiplex PCR; TCRdb's copy keeps in-frame clones and lacks some. Among about 200,000 clones listed, roughly 77% were seen once. This CDR3 has 14 residues. The trim removed 6 bases at V and 4 bases at J, leaving 9 bases unmatched. CDR1 and CDR2 from the germline V gene are MNHEY and SVGAGI. This clone was detected a few times. As yet, its antigen is unknown. Sequencing used PBMCs. This chain connects TRBV6-5 to TRBJ2-7, with TRBD1 matching 7 bases. The sequence came from a man in his forties in good health and CMV-seropositive. The CDR3 DNA reads TGTGCCAGCAGATACAGGGACAGCTTTTACGAGCAGTACTTC. It yields the protein CASRYRDSFYEQYF.